The next 16 T cell receptor beta chains were all read from a single sample in a study of PD-1 blockade in classical Hodgkin lymphoma. This table comes from immunoSEQ multiplex PCR, and its TCRdb copy is limited to in-frame clones, with some not included. Among tens of thousands of clones listed, 70% to 90% were seen once. Time point reported: cycle 4 day 1 (C4D1), after 6 weeks of nivolumab. All the patients suffered relapse after autologous stem cell transplantation, and brentuximab vedotin exposure differed. The sequences come from peripheral blood mononuclear cells (PBMCs), collected before the fourth cycle of nivolumab. The receptors come from a human donor with classical Hodgkin lymphoma.

V usage is TRBV5-1 and J usage is TRBJ2-1; D possibly matches TRBD1 or TRBD2 (5 bases each). Germline V CDR1 and CDR2: SGHRS, YFSETQ. The V gene lost 7 bases and the J gene lost 9 bases, with 17 bases spanning the gap. CDR3 length: 13 amino acids. In DNA, the CDR3 is TGCGCCAGCTCGGGGCAGGGAAGGAGTGAGCAGTTCTTC. This codes for CASSGQGRSEQFF.

V gene TRBV7-8 combines with J gene TRBJ1-3, with D unresolved. Between the trimmed V and J ends, which lost 1 base and 3 bases, there was a span of 13 bases. Germline V lookup: CDR1 SGHVS, CDR2 FQNEAQ. The CDR3 has 16 amino acids. CDR3 residues: CASSLGAGAFGNTIYF. As DNA, the CDR3 is TGTGCCAGCAGCTTAGGGGCCGGAGCATTTGGAAACACCATATATTTT.

Turning to this clone: At the DNA level, this CDR3 is encoded by other sequences in the same sample as well. The chain combines TRBV5-1 with TRBJ1-5; a possible D gene is TRBD1 (6 bases). CDR3 size: 15 residues. Deletions cut 0 bases from V and 1 base from J, with 8 bases between. The V gene's germline CDR1 is SGHRS and CDR2 YFSETQ. CDR3 protein: CASSLEGGSNQPQHF. CDR3 sequence (DNA): TGCGCCAGCAGCTTGGAAGGGGGAAGCAATCAGCCCCAGCATTTT.

The chain carries TRBV7-2 and TRBJ2-3; TRBD2 is a possible D gene (5 bases). CDR1 and CDR2 (germline): SGHTA, FQGNSA. V gave up 1 base and J gave up 0 bases, with 11 bases separating them. CDR3 size: 16 residues. The CDR3 DNA sequence: TGTGCCAGCAGCTTAGTGGACTCAGCTAGCACAGATACGCAGTATTTT. Protein product: CASSLVDSASTDTQYF.

This chain connects TRBV5-1 to TRBJ1-5, with D hard to call. Trimming pared 1 base from V and 9 bases from J, leaving 17 bases between. Germline-derived CDR1 and CDR2 are SGHRS and YFSETQ. CDR3 length equals 15 residues. CDR3 loop: CASSLTGLAESPQHF. The DNA for the CDR3 is TGCGCCAGCAGCTTGACGGGTCTGGCGGAGTCGCCCCAGCATTTT.

CDR3 residues: CASSLEGSATNEKLFF. In DNA form, the CDR3 reads TGCGCCAGCAGCTTGGAGGGGAGCGCAACTAATGAAAAACTGTTTTTT. The chain combines TRBV5-1 with TRBJ1-4; maybe TRBD1 (5 bases). There are 16 residues in the CDR3. Trimming removed 0 bases at V and 0 bases at J, with 9 bases between. The V gene's germline CDR1 is SGHRS and CDR2 YFSETQ.

The chain uses TRBV7-6 and TRBJ2-3; 9 nucleotides line up with TRBD2. Germline V lookup: CDR1 SGHVS, CDR2 FNYEAQ. The CDR3 is 16 amino acids. V shed 1 base, J shed 2 bases, and the junction held 4 bases outside the gene matches. The chain's CDR3 is CASSLGLADITDTQYF. The CDR3 nucleotides read TGTGCCAGCAGCTTAGGACTAGCGGACATCACAGATACGCAGTATTTT.

This rearrangement joins TRBV7-6 to TRBJ1-4; 7 nucleotides line up with TRBD1. This CDR3 comprises 17 residues. Germline V gene lookup returns CDR1 SGHVS and CDR2 FNYEAQ. V trimming: 5 bases; J trimming: 0 bases; junction bases outside the gene matches: 9. For the CDR3, the DNA is TGTGCCAGCAGCACTCAATGGACAGGAGCAACTAATGAAAAACTGTTTTTT. Its protein product is CASSTQWTGATNEKLFF.

This clone is a singleton in its sample. This chain links TRBV7-9 with TRBJ1-5; maybe TRBD1 (6 bases). Trimming pared 3 bases from V and 7 bases from J, leaving 10 bases between. CDR1 and CDR2 (germline): SEHNR, FQNEAQ (reference sequence). This CDR3 region has 13 residues. The CDR3 nucleotides read TGTGCCAGCAGCTTTCAGGGGACGCAGCCCCAGCATTTT. Translated: CASSFQGTQPQHF.

The gene calls are TRBV7-9 and TRBJ1-2; TRBD1 agrees at 10 bases. The CDR3 extends over 16 amino acids. V lost 5 bases to trimming and J lost 4 bases; unmatched junction nucleotides: 10. The germline CDR1 and CDR2 sequences are SEHNR and FQNEAQ (reference sequence). Written as DNA, the CDR3 is TGTGCCAGCAGCCCGTCGACAGGGGGCGGCAGCTATGGCTACACCTTC. Amino acids: CASSPSTGGGSYGYTF.

The chain has TRBV6-5 and TRBJ2-1; 9 positions agree with TRBD2. Losses at the gene ends were 9 bases for V and 3 bases for J; bases not matched to a gene: 6. The CDR3 covers 14 residues. Looked up from germline, CDR1 is MNHEY and CDR2 is SVGAGI. The CDR3 region is CASASSGGYNEQFF. CDR3 sequence (DNA): TGTGCCAGTGCTAGTAGCGGGGGCTACAATGAGCAGTTCTTC.

This chain joins TRBV5-1 and TRBJ2-5; D tentatively fits TRBD1 or TRBD2 (6 bases each). The germline V gene has CDR1 SGHRS and CDR2 YFSETQ. The CDR3 extends over 16 amino acids. Trimming stripped 0 bases from V and 5 bases from J, with 17 bases between. DNA of the CDR3: TGCGCCAGCAGCTTGGGAGGAGGGGGAGATTGGGAGACCCAGTACTTC. This translates into CASSLGGGGDWETQYF.

The rearrangement links TRBV6-6 to TRBJ2-7; 7 bases agree with TRBD1. The CDR3 consists of 13 residues. The germline gives CDR1 MNHNY, CDR2 SVGAGI (reference sequence). V trimming: 2 bases; J trimming: 5 bases; junction bases outside the gene matches: 3. The CDR3 reads CASSYPDRDEQYF. The CDR3 DNA sequence: TGTGCCAGCAGTTACCCAGACAGGGACGAGCAGTACTTC.

The V and J genes are TRBV6-5 and TRBJ2-7, with TRBD2 matching 8 bases. The CDR3 sequence is 15 residues long. Trimming took 0 bases from V and 7 from J; bases not matched to a gene: 8. Looked up from germline, CDR1 is MNHEY and CDR2 is SVGAGI. The CDR3 coding sequence is TGTGCCAGCAGTTACTCAAGCGGGGGCAAAGGGGAGCAGTACTTC. Amino acid sequence: CASSYSSGGKGEQYF.

The genes are TRBV7-2 and TRBJ1-3; D uncertain. Trimming took 6 bases from V and 2 from J, leaving 8 bases between them. This CDR3 is built from 13 residues. Germline values: CDR1 SGHTA, CDR2 FQGNSA. The CDR3 DNA reads as TGTGCCAGCAGAGGGAGGGCTGGAAACACCATATATTTT. Translating gives CASRGRAGNTIYF.

The chain is built from TRBV6-1 and TRBJ2-3, with D unclear. Germline CDR1 and CDR2: MNHNS and SASEGT. The germline V and J ends were trimmed by 1 base and 0 bases, with 8 bases remaining between them. This CDR3 comprises 15 residues. CDR3 nucleotides: TGTGCCAGCAGTGAAGAGCTGGGGAGCACAGATACGCAGTATTTT. Translation gives CASSEELGSTDTQYF.